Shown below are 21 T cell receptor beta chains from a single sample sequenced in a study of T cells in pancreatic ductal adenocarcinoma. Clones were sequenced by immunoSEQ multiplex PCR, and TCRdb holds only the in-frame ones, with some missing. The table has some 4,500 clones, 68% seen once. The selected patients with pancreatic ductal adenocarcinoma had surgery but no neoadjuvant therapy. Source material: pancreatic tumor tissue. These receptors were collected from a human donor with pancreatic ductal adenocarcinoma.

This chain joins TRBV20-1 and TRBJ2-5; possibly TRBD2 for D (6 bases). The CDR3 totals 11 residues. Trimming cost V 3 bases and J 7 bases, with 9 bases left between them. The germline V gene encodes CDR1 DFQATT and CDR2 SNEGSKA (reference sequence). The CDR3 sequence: CSARGLGTQYF. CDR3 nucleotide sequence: TGCAGTGCTAGGGGACTGGGGACCCAGTACTTC.

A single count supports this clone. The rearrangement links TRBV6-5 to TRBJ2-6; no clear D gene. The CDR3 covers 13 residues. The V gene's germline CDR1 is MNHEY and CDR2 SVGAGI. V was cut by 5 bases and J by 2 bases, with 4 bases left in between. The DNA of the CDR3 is TGTGCCAGCAGTCAGGCTGGGGCCAACGTCCTGACTTTC. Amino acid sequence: CASSQAGANVLTF.

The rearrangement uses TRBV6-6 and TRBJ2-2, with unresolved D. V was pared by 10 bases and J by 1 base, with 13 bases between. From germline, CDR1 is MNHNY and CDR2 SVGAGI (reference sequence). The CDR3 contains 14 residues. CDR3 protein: CATSTVGNTGELFF. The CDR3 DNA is TGTGCCACGTCGACTGTGGGGAACACCGGGGAGCTGTTTTTT.

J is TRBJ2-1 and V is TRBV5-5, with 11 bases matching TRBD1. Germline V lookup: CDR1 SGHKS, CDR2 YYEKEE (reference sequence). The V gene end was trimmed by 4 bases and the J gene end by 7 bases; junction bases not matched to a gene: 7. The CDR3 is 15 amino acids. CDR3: CASSSGQGAWNEQFF. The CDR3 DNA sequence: TGTGCCAGCAGCAGCGGACAGGGGGCGTGGAATGAGCAGTTCTTC. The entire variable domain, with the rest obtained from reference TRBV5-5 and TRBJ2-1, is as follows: DAGVTQSPTHLIKTRGQQVTLRCSPISGHKSVSWYQQVLGQGPQFIFQYYEKEERGRGNFPDRFSARQFPNYSSELNVNALLLGDSALYLCASSSGQGAWNEQFFGPGTRLTVL.

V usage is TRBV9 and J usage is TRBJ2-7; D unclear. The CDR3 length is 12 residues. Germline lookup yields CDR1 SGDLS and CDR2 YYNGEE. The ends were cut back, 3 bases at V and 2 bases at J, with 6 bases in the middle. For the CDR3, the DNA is TGTGCCAGCAGCGCGAGTCCCTACGAGCAGTACTTC. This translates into CASSASPYEQYF.

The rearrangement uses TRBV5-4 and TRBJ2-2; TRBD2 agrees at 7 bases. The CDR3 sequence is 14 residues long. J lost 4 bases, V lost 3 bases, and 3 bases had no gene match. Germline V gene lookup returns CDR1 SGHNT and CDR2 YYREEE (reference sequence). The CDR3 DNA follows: TGTGCCAGCAGCTCTTGGGGGGGCACCGGGGAGCTGTTTTTT. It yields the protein CASSSWGGTGELFF.

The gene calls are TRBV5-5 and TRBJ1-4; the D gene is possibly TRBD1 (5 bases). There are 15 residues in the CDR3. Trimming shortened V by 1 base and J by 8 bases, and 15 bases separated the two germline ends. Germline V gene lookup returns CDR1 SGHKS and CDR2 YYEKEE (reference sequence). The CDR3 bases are TGTGCCAGCAGCTTGATCGGACCTAAGGGGGAAAAACTGTTTTTT. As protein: CASSLIGPKGEKLFF.

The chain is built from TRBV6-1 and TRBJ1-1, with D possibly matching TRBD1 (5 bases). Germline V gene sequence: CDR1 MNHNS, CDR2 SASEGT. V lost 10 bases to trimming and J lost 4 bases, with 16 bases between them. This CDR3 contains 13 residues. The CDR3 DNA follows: TGTGCCATCCAGAAGGGGTATGGCACTGAAGCTTTCTTT. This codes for CAIQKGYGTEAFF.

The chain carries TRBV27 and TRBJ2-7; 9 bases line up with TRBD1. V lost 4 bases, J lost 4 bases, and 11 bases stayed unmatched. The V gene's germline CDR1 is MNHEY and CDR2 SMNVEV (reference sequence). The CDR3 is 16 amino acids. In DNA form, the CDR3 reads TGTGCCAGCAGTTCCCTGACGGACAGGGGATGGTACGAGCAGTACTTC. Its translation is CASSSLTDRGWYEQYF.

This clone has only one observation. The CDR3 bases are TGCGCCGCGGGCCCAGATACGCAGTATTTT. It codes for CAAGPDTQYF. The chain employs TRBV5-1 and TRBJ2-3, with D tentatively TRBD2 (5 bases). Trimming removed 10 bases at V and 4 bases at J, with 7 bases between. Germline loops: CDR1 SGHRS, CDR2 YFSETQ. The CDR3 covers 10 residues.

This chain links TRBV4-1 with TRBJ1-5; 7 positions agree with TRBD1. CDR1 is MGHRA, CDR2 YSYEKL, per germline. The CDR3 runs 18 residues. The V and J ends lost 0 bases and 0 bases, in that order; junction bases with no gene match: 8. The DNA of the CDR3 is TGCGCCAGCAGCCAAGACAGACAGGGAATATATAGCAATCAGCCCCAGCATTTT. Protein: CASSQDRQGIYSNQPQHF.

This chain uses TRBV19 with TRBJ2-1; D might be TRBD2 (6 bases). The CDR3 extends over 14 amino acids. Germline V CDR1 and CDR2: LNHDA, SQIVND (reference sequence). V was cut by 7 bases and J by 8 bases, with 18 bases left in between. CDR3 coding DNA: TGTGCCAGTAAAGGATTTGGGGGGAGCGATGAGCAGTTCTTC. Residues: CASKGFGGSDEQFF.

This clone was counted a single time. CDR3 in DNA: TGTGCCAGCAGCACCGCGACACTACCTAATGAAAAACTGTTTTTT. Translated: CASSTATLPNEKLFF. This chain uses TRBV6-6 with TRBJ1-4; D is unclear. Trimming shortened V by 6 bases and J by 3 bases, and 14 bases separated the two germline ends. Germline V gene data show CDR1 as MNHNY and CDR2 as SVGAGI (reference sequence). The CDR3 contains 15 residues.

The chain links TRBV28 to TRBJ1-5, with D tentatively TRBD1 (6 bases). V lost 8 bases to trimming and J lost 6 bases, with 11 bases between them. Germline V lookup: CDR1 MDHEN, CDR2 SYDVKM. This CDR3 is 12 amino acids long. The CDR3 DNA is TGTGCCAGCTTGAGGGGGATTCAGCCCCAGCATTTT. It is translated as CASLRGIQPQHF.

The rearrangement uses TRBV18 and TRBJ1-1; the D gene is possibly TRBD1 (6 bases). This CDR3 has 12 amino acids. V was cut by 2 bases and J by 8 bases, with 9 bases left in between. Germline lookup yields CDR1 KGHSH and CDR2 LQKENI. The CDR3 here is CASSPFGTEAFF. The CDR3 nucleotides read TGTGCCAGCTCACCATTCGGGACAGAAGCTTTCTTT.

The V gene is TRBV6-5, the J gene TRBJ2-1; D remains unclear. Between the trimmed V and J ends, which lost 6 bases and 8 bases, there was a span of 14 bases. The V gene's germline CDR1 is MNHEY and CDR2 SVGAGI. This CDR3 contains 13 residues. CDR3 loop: CASSFSYRDEQFF. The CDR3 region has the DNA TGTGCCAGCAGCTTTTCCTATAGGGATGAGCAGTTCTTC.

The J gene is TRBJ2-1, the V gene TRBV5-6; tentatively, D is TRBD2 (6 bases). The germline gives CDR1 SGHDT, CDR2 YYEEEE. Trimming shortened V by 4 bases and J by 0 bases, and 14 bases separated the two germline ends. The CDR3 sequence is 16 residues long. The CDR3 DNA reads TGTGCCAGCAGCGTAAGGACCGGGAGCTCCTACAATGAGCAGTTCTTC. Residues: CASSVRTGSSYNEQFF.

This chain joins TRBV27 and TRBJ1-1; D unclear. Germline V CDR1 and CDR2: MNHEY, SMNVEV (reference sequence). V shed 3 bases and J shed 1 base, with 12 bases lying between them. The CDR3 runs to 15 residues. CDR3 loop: CASSLTPTKNTEAFF. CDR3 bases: TGTGCCAGCAGTTTGACCCCAACAAAGAACACTGAAGCTTTCTTT.

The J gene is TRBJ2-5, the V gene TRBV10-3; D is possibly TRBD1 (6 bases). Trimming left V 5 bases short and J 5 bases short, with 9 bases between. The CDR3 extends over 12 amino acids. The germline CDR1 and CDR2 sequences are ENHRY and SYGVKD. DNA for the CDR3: TGTGCCATCAGTACCCAGGGGGAGACCCAGTACTTC. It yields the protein CAISTQGETQYF.

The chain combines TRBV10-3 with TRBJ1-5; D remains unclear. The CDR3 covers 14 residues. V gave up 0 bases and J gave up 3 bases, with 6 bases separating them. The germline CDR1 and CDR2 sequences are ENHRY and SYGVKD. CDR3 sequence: CAISESGNNQPQHF. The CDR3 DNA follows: TGTGCCATCAGTGAGTCAGGGAACAATCAGCCCCAGCATTTT.

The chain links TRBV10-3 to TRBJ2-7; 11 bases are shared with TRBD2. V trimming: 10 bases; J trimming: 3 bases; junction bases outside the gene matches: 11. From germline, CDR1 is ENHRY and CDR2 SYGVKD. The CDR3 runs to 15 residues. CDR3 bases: TGTGCCACCAAAGGCTTTCTAGCGGGGGGCTACGAGCAGTACTTC. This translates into CATKGFLAGGYEQYF.